A selection of T cell receptor beta chains follows, all from one sample in a study of T cells in Graves' hyperthyroidism and ophthalmopathy. TCRdb re-analysed the multiplex PCR reads in MiXCR, keeping a single row per CDR3 protein. The table has roughly 600,000 distinct CDR3 sequences, about 14% seen once; the top ten hold around an eighth. The sample was blood. The origin of the receptors is a woman aged 50 to 65 with Graves' ophthalmopathy. The CDR3 runs from the conserved cysteine through the conserved F or W. Each record gives: D gene, J gene, CDR3 length, V gene, clone size, CDR3 protein, CDR3 DNA. The D gene is left open where the match is weak. Size values are once, few and many counts, or a class for expanded clones, and some rows have none.

NA TRBJ1-2 15 TRBV4-2 few CASSHMGERGYGYTF TGTGCCAGCAGTCATATGGGGGAGAGAGGGTATGGCTACACCTTC
NA TRBJ2-4 16 TRBV14 few CASSQGPILAKNIQYF TGTGCCAGCAGCCAGGGTCCGATACTAGCCAAAAACATTCAGTACTTC
NA TRBJ2-2 13 TRBV6-2/TRBV6-3 many CASCAYIRGELFF TGTGCCAGCTGCGCTTACATTCGCGGGGAGCTGTTTTTT
TRBD1 TRBJ2-7 12 TRBV20-1 NA CSGMTGNDEQYF TGCAGTGGCATGACAGGGAACGACGAGCAGTACTTC
NA TRBJ1-6 13 TRBV6-4 NA CASSYDYNSPLHF TGTGCCAGCAGTTACGATTATAATTCACCCCTCCACTTT
TRBD2 TRBJ2-7 14 TRBV30 many CAWEQGLAGTEQYF TGTGCCTGGGAACAGGGACTAGCGGGAACCGAGCAGTACTTC
NA TRBJ2-2 13 TRBV12-5 few CASCWGDTGELFF TGTGCTAGTTGTTGGGGGGACACCGGGGAGCTGTTTTTT
TRBD2 TRBJ2-1 15 TRBV6-2/TRBV6-3 many CASRERTSRHNEQFF TGTGCCAGCAGAGAGAGGACTAGCCGACACAATGAGCAGTTCTTC
TRBD1 TRBJ1-4 14 TRBV6-5 many CASSWGQGAEKLFF TGTGCCAGCAGTTGGGGACAGGGGGCTGAAAAACTGTTTTTT
NA TRBJ2-2 12 TRBV12-3/TRBV12-4 many CASSFGGGELFF TGTGCCAGCAGTTTTGGTGGCGGGGAGCTGTTTTTT
NA TRBJ1-2 14 TRBV12-5 few CASGPNPGADGYTF TGTGCTAGTGGTCCTAACCCAGGGGCGGATGGCTACACCTTC
NA TRBJ1-1 15 TRBV11-2 NA CASSQDAAGSTEAFF TGTGCCAGCAGCCAAGACGCAGCGGGGAGCACTGAAGCTTTCTTT
NA TRBJ2-3 12 TRBV14 many CASSQGLDTQYF TGTGCCAGCAGCCAGGGGTTGGATACGCAGTATTTT
NA TRBJ1-2 16 TRBV5-1 few CASSLDRRTYNYGYTF TGCGCCAGCAGCTTAGACAGGAGAACTTACAACTATGGCTACACCTTC
NA TRBJ2-7 15 TRBV7-9 few CASSPQNSGWNEQYF TGTGCCAGCAGCCCCCAGAATTCAGGGTGGAACGAGCAGTACTTC
TRBD1 TRBJ1-6 22 TRBV28 NA CASRPRTGEDNVVSSYNSPLHF TGTGCCAGCAGACCTAGGACAGGGGAGGATAATGTCGTCAGCTCCTATAATTCACCCCTCCACTTT
TRBD2 TRBJ2-1 15 TRBV20-1 many CSASRLARTYNEQFF TGCAGTGCGAGTAGACTAGCGAGGACCTACAATGAGCAGTTCTTC
TRBD1 TRBJ1-3 17 TRBV9 NA CASSVAPGQGAGNTIYF TGTGCCAGCAGCGTAGCTCCCGGACAGGGGGCTGGAAACACCATATATTTT
NA TRBJ1-1 13 TRBV7-2 many CASSLNGGAKAFF TGTGCCAGCAGCTTAAATGGGGGGGCGAAAGCTTTCTTT
NA TRBJ2-7 12 TRBV6-2/TRBV6-3 many CASSPGAGEQYF TGTGCCAGCAGTCCCGGAGCGGGCGAGCAGTACTTC
NA TRBJ1-2 12 TRBV7-8 many CASSDGQMGYTF TGTGCCAGCAGCGACGGACAGATGGGCTACACCTTC
NA TRBJ2-1 13 TRBV29-1 few CSVGGLTYNEQFF TGCAGCGTCGGGGGCCTTACCTACAATGAGCAGTTCTTC
TRBD2 TRBJ2-7 14 TRBV27 many CASSGTSGAYEQYF TGTGCCAGCAGTGGGACTAGCGGGGCCTACGAGCAGTACTTC
TRBD2 TRBJ2-1 16 TRBV3-1 many CASSQIAGSSYNEQFF TGTGCCAGCAGCCAAATAGCGGGGTCCTCCTACAATGAGCAGTTCTTC
NA TRBJ2-7 18 TRBV7-9 many CASSLAGRETQRYYEQYF TGTGCCAGCAGCTTAGCTGGTAGGGAAACCCAACGATACTACGAGCAGTACTTC
TRBD2 TRBJ2-7 13 TRBV30 many CAWSVSGRHEQYF TGTGCCTGGAGTGTAAGCGGGAGGCACGAGCAGTACTTC
TRBD1 TRBJ1-1 15 TRBV28 NA CASGWDRGRYTEAFF TGTGCCAGCGGCTGGGACAGGGGGCGGTACACTGAAGCTTTCTTT
TRBD1 TRBJ1-3 14 TRBV20-1 many CSARTDRAGNTIYF TGCAGTGCTAGAACGGACAGGGCGGGGAACACCATATATTTT